The 16 T cell receptor beta chains in this list originate from one sample, sequenced in a study of T cells in narcolepsy. Generated by immunoSEQ multiplex PCR, the TCRdb table keeps only in-frame clones and is missing some. The sample shows over 15,000 clones, roughly 87% of them seen only once. Sequenced sample: memory (CD45RA-) CD4+ T cells from blood. The receptors originated from a human donor in good health.

This rearrangement joins TRBV9 to TRBJ1-1; TRBD1 is a possible D gene (5 bases). This CDR3 contains 12 residues. The V gene's germline CDR1 is SGDLS and CDR2 YYNGEE. V was cut by 7 bases and J by 12 bases, with 19 bases left in between. For the CDR3, the DNA is TGTGCCAGCGAAAACGATGTAAAGGGGACTTTCTTT. The encoded protein is CASENDVKGTFF.

The chain has TRBV2 and TRBJ1-2; D not resolved. The CDR3 is 13 residues long. Germline-derived CDR1 and CDR2 are SNHLY and FYNNEI. With 6 bases removed from V and 1 base from J, the gap between germline ends came to 9 bases. The CDR3 loop reads CASRPRGNYGYTF. The CDR3 DNA reads TGTGCCAGCAGACCCCGGGGTAACTATGGCTACACCTTC.

The V gene is TRBV5-4, the J gene TRBJ2-1; 8 nucleotides agree with TRBD2. Unmatched junction bases numbered 0, after V lost 1 base and J lost 6 bases. Germline CDR1 is SGHNT and CDR2 is YYREEE (reference sequence). CDR3 length: 13 amino acids. In DNA form, the CDR3 reads TGTGCCAGCAGCTTGCGGGGGGGCAATGAGCAGTTCTTC. Protein sequence: CASSLRGGNEQFF. Combining the CDR3 with reference TRBV5-4 and TRBJ2-1 gives the whole variable domain ETGVTQSPTHLIKTRGQQVTLRCSSQSGHNTVSWYQQALGQGPQFIFQYYREEENGRGNFPPRFSGLQFPNYSSELNVNALELDDSALYLCASSLRGGNEQFFGPGTRLTVL.

The chain carries TRBV21-1 and TRBJ1-6. TRBV21-1 is marked as a pseudogene. The CDR3 is 15 amino acids. The CDR3 sequence is CASSKVGSYNSPLHF. The DNA of the CDR3 is TGTGCCAGCAGCAAAGTTGGCTCCTATAATTCACCCCTCCACTTT.

The gene calls are TRBV7-9 and TRBJ2-3, with D perhaps matching TRBD1 or TRBD2 (5 bases each). The CDR3 is 16 residues long. With 3 bases removed from V and 1 base from J, the gap between germline ends came to 14 bases. The V gene's germline CDR1 is SEHNR and CDR2 FQNEAQ (reference sequence). CDR3: CASSLGENRRTDTQYF. The CDR3 DNA reads TGTGCCAGCAGCTTGGGGGAAAACCGGCGCACAGATACGCAGTATTTT.

The J gene is TRBJ1-2, the V gene TRBV29-1, with D possibly TRBD1 on 5 matching bases. The germline V and J ends were trimmed by 5 bases and 2 bases, with 21 bases remaining between them. The CDR3 runs to 16 residues. CDR1 and CDR2 (germline): SQVTM, ANQGSEA. CDR3 sequence (DNA): TGCAGCGTTTTCATCACAGGACCGGATTCAAACTATGGCTACACCTTC. This encodes CSVFITGPDSNYGYTF.

The V and J genes are TRBV6-5 and TRBJ2-1, with D possibly being TRBD2 (6 bases). V shed 7 bases and J shed 8 bases, with 12 bases lying between them. CDR3 size: 12 residues. The germline V gene encodes CDR1 MNHEY and CDR2 SVGAGI. The CDR3 DNA is TGTGCCAGCACTGCTTGGGGGGATGAGCAGTTCTTC. This translates into CASTAWGDEQFF.

The chain combines TRBV5-4 with TRBJ2-3, with TRBD1 as a possible D gene (6 bases). V lost 0 bases and J lost 3, with 8 bases in between. The CDR3 extends over 14 amino acids. Germline CDR1 is SGHNT and CDR2 is YYREEE (reference sequence). CDR3 coding DNA: TGTGCCAGCAGCTTGGTGCAGGGGACAGATACGCAGTATTTT. Translating gives CASSLVQGTDTQYF.

The chain carries TRBV2 and TRBJ2-1; D remains ambiguous. V was trimmed by 1 base and J by 10 bases, leaving 8 bases between them. Germline CDR1 and CDR2: SNHLY and FYNNEI. The CDR3 totals 12 residues. CDR3 amino acids: CASSEVRREQFF. CDR3 coding DNA: TGTGCCAGCAGTGAAGTGCGGCGGGAGCAGTTCTTC. Filled out from reference TRBV2 and TRBJ2-1, the complete variable domain reads EPEVTQTPSHQVTQMGQEVILRCVPISNHLYFYWYRQILGQKVEFLVSFYNNEISEKSEIFDDQFSVERPDGSNFTLKIRSTKLEDSAMYFCASSEVRREQFFGPGTRLTVL.

This clone was counted between two and nine times. The J gene is TRBJ1-2, the V gene TRBV4-2; 11 positions agree with TRBD1. Germline-derived CDR1 and CDR2 are LGHNA and YNFKEQ. The trim removed 4 bases at V and 3 bases at J, leaving 7 bases unmatched. CDR3 length equals 16 residues. In DNA, the CDR3 is TGTGCCAGCAGCCCGGAGGGACAGGGGGTTCACTATGGCTACACCTTC. Translation: CASSPEGQGVHYGYTF.

The chain joins TRBV5-1 to TRBJ1-1; TRBD1 is a possible D gene (6 bases). The CDR3 has 16 amino acids. Looked up from germline, CDR1 is SGHRS and CDR2 is YFSETQ. Trimming removed 5 bases at V and 3 bases at J, with 20 bases between. The DNA of the CDR3 is TGCGCCAGCAGTTTTACCGGGAAAAGGGGGGACACTGAAGCTTTCTTT. Protein product: CASSFTGKRGDTEAFF.

To note about this clone: Other DNA variants within this sample encode the same CDR3. The V and J genes are TRBV18 and TRBJ2-7; D is undetermined. The CDR3 extends over 13 amino acids. Germline loops: CDR1 KGHSH, CDR2 LQKENI. Trimming removed 5 bases at V and 0 bases at J, with 8 bases between. The CDR3 DNA follows: TGTGCCAGCTCAGACTCTAGCTCCTACGAGCAGTACTTC. This translates into CASSDSSSYEQYF.

This sequence joins TRBV7-2 and TRBJ2-3; D is ambiguous. The CDR3 is made up of 12 amino acids. Trimming took off 4 bases at V and 3 bases at J, with 5 bases between the two ends. Germline loops: CDR1 SGHTA, CDR2 FQGNSA. The CDR3 loop is CASSSLTDTQYF. The CDR3 coding sequence is TGTGCCAGCAGCTCTCTGACAGATACGCAGTATTTT.

The J gene is TRBJ1-5, the V gene TRBV7-9, with a tentative D call TRBD1 (6 bases). The V end was cut by 5 bases, the J end by 5 bases, with 19 bases between. Germline assignment: CDR1 SEHNR and CDR2 FQNEAQ (reference sequence). The CDR3 totals 16 residues. CDR3 residues: CASSAIRRGADQPQHF. CDR3 DNA: TGTGCCAGCAGCGCGATTCGAAGGGGGGCTGATCAGCCCCAGCATTTT.

The chain uses TRBV18 and TRBJ2-4; 7 bases fit TRBD1. V trimming: 2 bases; J trimming: 6 bases; junction bases outside the gene matches: 4. The CDR3 has 14 amino acids. In germline, CDR1 is KGHSH, CDR2 LQKENI. The CDR3 DNA reads as TGTGCCAGCTCACCAACAGGGGCGGTAAACATTCAGTACTTC. As protein: CASSPTGAVNIQYF. The complete variable domain, with remaining parts taken from reference TRBV18 and TRBJ2-4, reads NAGVMQNPRHLVRRRGQEARLRCSPMKGHSHVYWYRQLPEEGLKFMVYLQKENIIDESGMPKERFSAEFPKEGPSILRIQQVVRGDSAAYFCASSPTGAVNIQYFGAGTRLSVL.

The chain has TRBV7-9 and TRBJ2-7; 12 positions match TRBD2. The germline V gene has CDR1 SEHNR and CDR2 FQNEAQ (reference sequence). V lost 5 bases and J lost 3; bases outside the gene matches: 2. The CDR3 runs 14 residues. CDR3 in amino acids: CASSPSGGDYEQYF. DNA of the CDR3: TGTGCCAGCAGCCCTAGCGGGGGGGACTACGAGCAGTACTTC.